This T cell receptor (beta chain) was sequenced during a study of cytomegalovirus exposure and HLA in healthy donors. Overall study results and limits: TRBV6-2, TRBV6-3 and other indistinguishable V segments were excluded.

Losses at the gene ends were 6 bases for V and 9 bases for J; bases not matched to a gene: 10. This CDR3 region has 15 residues. Germline CDR1 and CDR2: MGHDK and SYGVNS. PCR amplification relied on 60 Vbeta primers (plus 13 Jbeta primers). Only in-frame clones appear in the TCRdb table, and some are missing; sequencing was by immunoSEQ multiplex PCR. The data hold about 100,000 clones, with 77% observed a single time. Comments on this clone: Its antigen remains unidentified.

The chain couples TRBV25-1 to TRBJ2-1; 11 positions agree with TRBD2. The sequence was obtained from a male donor in good health and CMV-seronegative. The sample taken for sequencing was PBMCs. CDR3 nucleotides: TGTGCCAGCAGGAATACTAGCGGGAGCGGAGCTGAGCAGTTCTTC. Translated: CASRNTSGSGAEQFF.